These T cell receptor beta chains were read from a single sample in a study of cytomegalovirus exposure and HLA in healthy donors. The repertoire was sequenced with immunoSEQ multiplex PCR; TCRdb's copy has only in-frame clones and lacks some. This sample has more than 85,000 clones, with roughly 88% found just once. The sequenced sample was PBMCs. Every receptor here comes from a woman aged 18 to 35 in good health and CMV-seronegative. Both conserved end residues are part of each CDR3. D genes are given only for firm matches. Part of the rows lack a size; the others show once, few, many or a class for expanded clones.

abundance	v_gene	d_gene	j_gene	CDR3aa	CDR3nt
NA	TRBV5-4	TRBD2	TRBJ2-5	CASSMGLAVRQETQYF	TGTGCCAGCAGCATGGGACTAGCGGTGAGACAAGAGACCCAGTACTTC
NA	TRBV7-8	NA	TRBJ1-4	CASSLYRERVATNEKLFF	TGTGCCAGCAGCTTATACAGGGAGCGCGTTGCAACTAATGAAAAACTGTTTTTT
NA	TRBV5-4	TRBD1	TRBJ1-2	CASSLGQGLYGYTF	TGTGCCAGCAGCCTCGGACAGGGGCTATATGGCTACACCTTC
NA	TRBV15	NA	TRBJ2-5	CATSRGGSWKETQYF	TGTGCCACCAGCAGAGGGGGCTCCTGGAAAGAGACCCAGTACTTC
NA	TRBV7-9	TRBD1	TRBJ1-2	CSSSLEGGQVYGYTF	TGTTCCAGCAGCTTAGAGGGGGGACAGGTCTATGGCTACACCTTC
few	TRBV5-6	NA	TRBJ2-1	CASSFLREQFF	TGTGCCAGCAGCTTCTTGAGAGAGCAGTTCTTC
NA	TRBV7-2	NA	TRBJ2-1	CASSSGLSSYEQFF	TGTGCCAGCAGCTCGGGACTTTCGTCATATGAGCAGTTCTTC
once	TRBV5-1	NA	TRBJ1-1	CASSSPAGNTEAFF	TGCGCCAGCAGCTCGCCCGCAGGTAACACTGAAGCTTTCTTT
NA	TRBV27	NA	TRBJ2-2	CASGLRPTGELFF	TGTGCCAGTGGACTCAGACCCACCGGGGAGCTGTTTTTT
NA	TRBV19	NA	TRBJ1-2	CASVLQGTPYGYTF	TGTGCCAGTGTTCTACAGGGAACCCCCTATGGCTACACCTTC
NA	TRBV9	NA	TRBJ2-1	CASSVSDNEQFF	TGTGCCAGCAGCGTTTCGGACAATGAGCAGTTCTTC
NA	TRBV7-2	NA	TRBJ2-7	CASSRAAGPESSYEQYF	TGTGCCAGCAGCCGAGCGGCGGGACCAGAAAGCTCCTACGAGCAGTACTTC
NA	TRBV9	TRBD1	TRBJ2-7	CASSSSGTGAIEQYF	TGTGCCAGCAGCTCCAGTGGGACAGGGGCTATCGAGCAGTACTTC
NA	TRBV28	NA	TRBJ2-1	CASHDYSYNEQFF	TGTGCCAGCCACGACTATTCCTACAATGAGCAGTTCTTC
NA	TRBV9	TRBD1	TRBJ1-2	CASSAARTGIGYTF	TGTGCCAGCAGCGCTGCACGGACAGGGATTGGCTACACCTTC
NA	TRBV10-3	NA	TRBJ2-1	CAIGGFYNEQFF	TGTGCCATCGGGGGGTTCTACAATGAGCAGTTCTTC
NA	TRBV5-1	NA	TRBJ2-7	CASSLVSGAYEQYF	TGCGCCAGCAGCTTGGTGTCGGGGGCCTACGAGCAGTACTTC
NA	TRBV28	NA	TRBJ1-2	CASSLNPRIYGYTF	TGTGCCAGCAGTTTAAATCCGCGAATCTATGGCTACACCTTC
NA	TRBV19	TRBD1	TRBJ1-5	CASSIGSRGYGQPQHF	TGTGCCAGTAGTATAGGGTCCAGGGGGTATGGTCAGCCCCAGCATTTT
once	TRBV2	NA	TRBJ2-3	CASEGETDTQYF	TGTGCCAGCGAAGGGGAAACAGATACGCAGTATTTT
few	TRBV11-2	NA	TRBJ2-7	CASSRTRSATYEQYF	TGTGCCAGCAGCCGGACTCGAAGCGCCACCTACGAGCAGTACTTC
NA	TRBV19	TRBD2	TRBJ2-3	CASRAGGLGNTQYF	TGTGCCAGTAGAGCGGGAGGGCTCGGGAATACGCAGTATTTT
NA	TRBV2	TRBD2	TRBJ2-4	CASSPWPVSSGRPWEREKNIQYF	TGTGCCAGCAGTCCTTGGCCCGTTTCGTCCGGGCGACCTTGGGAGCGGGAAAAAAACATTCAGTACTTC
NA	TRBV7-3	NA	TRBJ2-2	CASSVSSTLNTGELFF	TGTGCCAGCAGCGTTAGCTCCACGCTTAACACCGGGGAGCTGTTTTTT